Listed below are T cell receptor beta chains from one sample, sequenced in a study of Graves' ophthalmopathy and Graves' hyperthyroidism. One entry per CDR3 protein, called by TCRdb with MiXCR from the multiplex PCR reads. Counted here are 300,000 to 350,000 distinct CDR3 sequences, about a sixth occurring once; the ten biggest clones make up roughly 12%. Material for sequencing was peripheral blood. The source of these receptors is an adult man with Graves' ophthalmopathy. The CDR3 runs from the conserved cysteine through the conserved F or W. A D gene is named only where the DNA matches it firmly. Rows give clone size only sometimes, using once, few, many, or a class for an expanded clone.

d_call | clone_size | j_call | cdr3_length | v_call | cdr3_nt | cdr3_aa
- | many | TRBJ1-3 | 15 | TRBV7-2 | TGTGCCAGCAGCTCCTCCATTAGCTCTGGAAACACCATATATTTT | CASSSSISSGNTIYF
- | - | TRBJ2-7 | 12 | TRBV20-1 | TGCAGTGTTGCCGGGACTCCCTCCAAGCAGTACTTC | CSVAGTPSKQYF
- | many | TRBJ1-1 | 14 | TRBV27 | TGTGCCAGCAGTTTGGGCCTGATGAGCACTGAAGCTTTCTTT | CASSLGLMSTEAFF
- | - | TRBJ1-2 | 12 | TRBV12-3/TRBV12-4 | TGTGCCAGCAGCTTAAAGGCGTATGGCTACACCTTC | CASSLKAYGYTF
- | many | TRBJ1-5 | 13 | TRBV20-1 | TGCAGTGCTAGTAATGAGTTGAGTCAGCCCCAGCATTTT | CSASNELSQPQHF
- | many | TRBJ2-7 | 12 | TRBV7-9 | TGTGCCAGCAGCTTAAGCAGTCCCGAGCAGTACTTC | CASSLSSPEQYF
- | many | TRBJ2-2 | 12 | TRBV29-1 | TGCAGCGTTGAAATTGCTCTTGGGGAGCTGTTTTTT | CSVEIALGELFF
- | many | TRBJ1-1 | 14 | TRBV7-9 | TGTGCCAGCAGCCCTGACACTTCGAACACTGAAGCTTTCTTT | CASSPDTSNTEAFF
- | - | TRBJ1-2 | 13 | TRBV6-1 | TGTGCCAGCAGTGAAGCCAGGAGGGGAGGCTACACCTTC | CASSEARRGGYTF
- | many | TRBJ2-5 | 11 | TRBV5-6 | TGTGCCAGCAGTAAACAAGAGACCCAGTACTTC | CASSKQETQYF
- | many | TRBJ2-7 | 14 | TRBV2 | TGTGCCAGCAGTGACACGGGACCCACCTACGAGCAGTACTTC | CASSDTGPTYEQYF
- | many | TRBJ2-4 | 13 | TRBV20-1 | TGCAGTGCTAGAGATCCGGGGGGCCGTGGGTCGTACTTC | CSARDPGGRGSYF
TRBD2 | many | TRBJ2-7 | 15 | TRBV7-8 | TGTGCCAGCAGCTTTGGGGCGGGAGGGCCCTACGAGCAGTACTTC | CASSFGAGGPYEQYF
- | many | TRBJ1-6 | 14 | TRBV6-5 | TGTGCCAGCAGTTACAATGTCCTCAATTCACCCCTCCACTTT | CASSYNVLNSPLHF
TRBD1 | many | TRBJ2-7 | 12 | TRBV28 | TGTGCCACCGGGGACAGGGGCTACGAGCAGTACTTC | CATGDRGYEQYF
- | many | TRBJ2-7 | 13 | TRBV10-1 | TGCGCCAGCAGTGAGCAGAGCTCCTACGAGCAGTACTTC | CASSEQSSYEQYF
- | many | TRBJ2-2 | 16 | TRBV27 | TGTGCCAGCAGTTCCCACCCAGGGGATTCTACCGGGGAGCTGTTTTTT | CASSSHPGDSTGELFF